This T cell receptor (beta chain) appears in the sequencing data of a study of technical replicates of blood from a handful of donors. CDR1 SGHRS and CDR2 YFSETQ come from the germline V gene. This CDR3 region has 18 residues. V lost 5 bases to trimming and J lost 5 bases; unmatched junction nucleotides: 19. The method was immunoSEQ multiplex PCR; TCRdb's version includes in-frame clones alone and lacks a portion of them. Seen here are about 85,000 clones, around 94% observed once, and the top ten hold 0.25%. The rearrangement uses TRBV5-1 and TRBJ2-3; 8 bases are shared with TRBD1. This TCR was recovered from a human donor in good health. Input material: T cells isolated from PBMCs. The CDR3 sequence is CASRGQGQGTIGRDTQYF. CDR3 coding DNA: TGCGCCAGCAGAGGACAGGGCCAAGGAACAATAGGGAGAGATACGCAGTATTTT. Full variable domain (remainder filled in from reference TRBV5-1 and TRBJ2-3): KAGVTQTPRYLIKTRGQQVTLSCSPISGHRSVSWYQQTPGQGLQFLFEYFSETQRNKGNFPGRFSGRQFSNSRSEMNVSTLELGDSALYLCASRGQGQGTIGRDTQYFGPGTRLTVL.